These 26 T cell receptor beta chains came from one sample sequenced in a study of T cell responses to AZD1222 COVID-19 vaccine. Clones were sequenced by immunoSEQ multiplex PCR, and TCRdb holds only the in-frame ones, with some missing. The sample includes 100,000 or so clones, more than 90% seen only once; the top ten take 2.2%. The input for sequencing was peripheral blood, taken on day 0 of AZD1222 vaccination. All receptors come from an adult in good health.

The gene calls are TRBV3-1 (or the pseudogene TRBV3-2) and TRBJ2-3; no reliable D call. Germline values: CDR1 LGHDT, CDR2 YNNKEL (reference sequence). V was cut by 2 bases and J by 6 bases, with 6 bases left in between. The CDR3 runs to 12 residues. CDR3 in amino acids: CASSQRYDTQYF. The CDR3 coding sequence is TGTGCCAGCAGCCAAAGATACGATACGCAGTATTTT.

The chain joins TRBV28 to TRBJ2-7; 7 positions match TRBD2. V gave up 3 bases and J gave up 1 base; unmatched junction bases: 6. There are 15 residues in the CDR3. Germline values: CDR1 MDHEN, CDR2 SYDVKM. The CDR3 nucleotides read TGTGCCAGCAGTTTGGGGGGGATCAGTTCCTACGAGCAGTACTTC. Translating gives CASSLGGISSYEQYF.

This chain connects TRBV7-3 to TRBJ1-6; D is unresolved. The V end lost 5 bases, the J end lost 5 bases, and 4 bases lay between the germline ends. Germline loops: CDR1 SGHTA, CDR2 FQGTGA. The CDR3 loop spans 12 amino acids. The CDR3 coding sequence is TGTGCCAGCAGCCTCAATAATTCACCCCTCCACTTT. This translates into CASSLNNSPLHF.

For the CDR3, the DNA is TGTGCCAGCAGCTTTGACAGAGGACTTGAAGCTTTCTTT. Translating gives CASSFDRGLEAFF. The rearrangement uses TRBV14 and TRBJ1-1; D perhaps matches TRBD1 (5 bases). CDR1 and CDR2 from the germline V gene are SGHDN and FVKESK. The CDR3 runs to 13 residues. The germline V and J ends were trimmed by 5 bases and 7 bases, with 14 bases remaining between them. Combining the CDR3 with reference TRBV14 and TRBJ1-1 gives the whole variable domain EAGVTQFPSHSVIEKGQTVTLRCDPISGHDNLYWYRRVMGKEIKFLLHFVKESKQDESGMPNNRFLAERTGGTYSTLKVQPAELEDSGVYFCASSFDRGLEAFFGQGTRLTVV.

The chain recombines TRBV5-5 with TRBJ2-1; D unclear. CDR1 is SGHKS, CDR2 YYEKEE, per germline (reference sequence). V was trimmed by 2 bases and J by 5 bases, leaving 2 bases between them. This CDR3 comprises 11 residues. CDR3 loop: CASSFHNEQFF. The DNA for the CDR3 is TGTGCCAGCAGCTTCCACAATGAGCAGTTCTTC.

CDR3 nucleotide sequence: TGTGCCAGCAGTTTCCGGGGCGGCTATGGCTACACCTTC. Its translation: CASSFRGGYGYTF. This chain joins TRBV27 and TRBJ1-2; the D gene is possibly TRBD1 (5 bases). The germline V and J ends were trimmed by 3 bases and 4 bases, with 9 bases remaining between them. Germline assignment: CDR1 MNHEY and CDR2 SMNVEV (reference sequence). The CDR3 has 13 amino acids.

This chain joins TRBV9 and TRBJ1-3; a weak D match, TRBD1 (5 bases). The CDR3 totals 23 residues. Trimming cost V 1 base and J 0 bases, with 32 bases left between them. Germline CDR1 SGDLS, CDR2 YYNGEE. The CDR3 is CASSVSTPSPGLQGPSSGNTIYF. As DNA, the CDR3 is TGTGCCAGCAGCGTATCTACCCCCTCACCGGGTCTTCAGGGCCCGAGCTCTGGAAACACCATATATTTT. Full variable domain (rest looked up from reference TRBV9 and TRBJ1-3): DSGVTQTPKHLITATGQRVTLRCSPRSGDLSVYWYQQSLDQGLQFLIQYYNGEERAKGNILERFSAQQFPDLHSELNLSSLELGDSALYFCASSVSTPSPGLQGPSSGNTIYFGEGSWLTVV.

The CDR3 reads CSVETGQGVTEAFF. The CDR3 DNA reads as TGCAGCGTTGAAACCGGACAGGGTGTGACTGAAGCTTTCTTT. V gene TRBV29-1 combines with J gene TRBJ1-1; 8 nucleotides line up with TRBD1. CDR1 and CDR2 from the germline V gene are SQVTM and ANQGSEA. Trimming took 2 bases from V and 5 from J; bases not matched to a gene: 7. This CDR3 comprises 14 residues.

J is TRBJ1-6 and V is TRBV10-3; maybe TRBD1 (5 bases). The CDR3 is made up of 14 amino acids. Trimming stripped 8 bases from V and 9 bases from J, with 17 bases between. Germline V CDR1 and CDR2: ENHRY, SYGVKD. CDR3: CAIANLSGRSPLHF. CDR3 nucleotide sequence: TGTGCCATCGCGAACCTCTCGGGACGTTCACCCCTCCACTTT.

The chain joins TRBV28 to TRBJ1-5; D is uncertain. This CDR3 has 14 amino acids. The V end was cut by 7 bases, the J end by 11 bases, with 21 bases between. Germline-derived CDR1 and CDR2 are MDHEN and SYDVKM. Here the CDR3 reads CASKEEGSGYTQHF. CDR3 DNA sequence: TGTGCCAGCAAAGAAGAGGGTAGTGGCTATACCCAGCATTTT.

This chain uses TRBV24-1 with TRBJ2-2, with D possibly called TRBD1 or TRBD2 (5 bases each). This CDR3 contains 15 residues. Germline lookup yields CDR1 KGHDR and CDR2 SFDVKD. Trimming shortened V by 9 bases and J by 4 bases, and 17 bases separated the two germline ends. This CDR3 reads CATSWGIPGTGELFF. CDR3 nucleotides: TGTGCCACCTCGTGGGGGATCCCGGGCACCGGGGAGCTGTTTTTT.

With regard to this clone: At the DNA level, this CDR3 is encoded by other sequences in the same sample as well. The J gene is TRBJ1-5, the V gene TRBV2; D remains unclear. The length of the CDR3 is 14 residues. Trimming took 4 bases from V and 0 from J, leaving 7 bases between them. Germline-derived CDR1 and CDR2 are SNHLY and FYNNEI. The DNA for the CDR3 is TGTGCCAGCAGTGCCCAATATAGCAATCAGCCCCAGCATTTT. Translated, it gives CASSAQYSNQPQHF.

The chain joins TRBV29-1 to TRBJ1-1; D unresolved. The CDR3 length is 12 residues. V gave up 5 bases and J gave up 3 bases, with 10 bases separating them. Germline V gene data show CDR1 as SQVTM and CDR2 as ANQGSEA. The CDR3 DNA reads as TGCAGCGTTCCCGCGGCCGACACTGAAGCTTTCTTT. Its protein is CSVPAADTEAFF. Together with reference TRBV29-1 and TRBJ1-1, the CDR3 gives the full variable domain: SAVISQKPSRDICQRGTSLTIQCQVDSQVTMMFWYRQQPGQSLTLIATANQGSEATYESGFVIDKFPISRPNLTFSTLTVSNMSPEDSSIYLCSVPAADTEAFFGQGTRLTVV.

This clone was seen once. This chain uses TRBV7-9 with TRBJ1-1; TRBD1 aligns across 10 bases. The CDR3 is 17 residues long. Germline lookup yields CDR1 SEHNR and CDR2 FQNEAQ (reference sequence). V trimming: 3 bases; J trimming: 4 bases; junction bases outside the gene matches: 11. The CDR3 protein is CASSFRDRGTFGTEAFF. DNA for the CDR3: TGTGCCAGCAGCTTCCGGGACAGGGGAACTTTTGGCACTGAAGCTTTCTTT.

The chain combines TRBV18 with TRBJ1-1; D is uncertain. The CDR3 spans 12 residues. Germline lookup yields CDR1 KGHSH and CDR2 LQKENI. The V and J ends lost 5 bases and 3 bases respectively, with 7 bases between them. The CDR3 spells CASSVTYTEAFF. Written as DNA, the CDR3 is TGTGCCAGCTCAGTAACTTACACTGAAGCTTTCTTT.

This chain connects TRBV28 to TRBJ1-1, with TRBD1 as a possible D gene (6 bases). V lost 6 bases and J 4 bases, leaving 12 bases between the germline ends. Germline values: CDR1 MDHEN, CDR2 SYDVKM. This CDR3 is built from 13 residues. The CDR3 sequence: CASSPGGGTEAFF. The CDR3 nucleotides are TGTGCCAGCAGCCCCGGGGGCGGCACTGAAGCTTTCTTT.

This chain connects TRBV28 to TRBJ2-7; tentatively, D is TRBD1 (5 bases). CDR1 and CDR2 from the germline V gene are MDHEN and SYDVKM. Trimming cost V 7 bases and J 6 bases, with 10 bases left between them. The CDR3 is 11 amino acids. The CDR3 sequence is CASIIGVEQYF. As DNA, the CDR3 is TGTGCCAGCATAATAGGGGTCGAGCAGTACTTC.

The rearrangement uses TRBV27 and TRBJ2-4; unclear D gene. This CDR3 contains 17 residues. With 6 bases removed from V and 3 bases from J, the gap between germline ends came to 21 bases. Germline-derived CDR1 and CDR2 are MNHEY and SMNVEV (reference sequence). CDR3 nucleotides: TGTGCCAGCAGCCCTTGGGCGGTCGGCGTTGGCAAAAACATTCAGTACTTC. This gives the protein CASSPWAVGVGKNIQYF.

This CDR3 reads CASSSPAQPSGHPNTGELFF. In DNA, the CDR3 is TGTGCCAGTAGTTCCCCGGCCCAACCCTCGGGACATCCGAACACCGGGGAGCTGTTTTTT. The chain is built from TRBV19 and TRBJ2-2; possibly TRBD1 for D (6 bases). CDR1 and CDR2 (germline): LNHDA, SQIVND (reference sequence). CDR3 length: 20 residues. The V end lost 5 bases, the J end lost 0 bases, and 25 bases lay between the germline ends.

The V and J genes are TRBV28 and TRBJ2-1; 11 bases line up with TRBD2. Germline V gene data show CDR1 as MDHEN and CDR2 as SYDVKM. V was clipped by 3 bases and J by 9 bases; unmatched bases: 10. The CDR3 spans 16 residues. The CDR3 coding sequence is TGTGCCAGCAGTTTCCCGCTAGCGGGAGGTCGACCTGAGCAGTTCTTC. Amino acids: CASSFPLAGGRPEQFF.

Here the CDR3 reads CASSPFNPGQGTEAFF. The DNA of the CDR3 is TGTGCCAGCAGCCCTTTCAACCCGGGACAGGGTACTGAAGCTTTCTTT. The chain couples TRBV7-2 to TRBJ1-1; TRBD1 matches 9 bases. Germline V gene data show CDR1 as SGHTA and CDR2 as FQGNSA. Trimming cost V 5 bases and J 5 bases; bases outside gene matches: 12. This CDR3 contains 16 residues.

This chain links TRBV6-1 with TRBJ2-7, with 8 bases fitting TRBD2. The J segment lost 1 base and the V segment lost 5 bases, leaving 7 bases of the junction unmatched. The germline CDR1 and CDR2 sequences are MNHNS and SASEGT. This CDR3 comprises 15 residues. CDR3 loop: CASSFNLAGSYEQYF. For the CDR3, the DNA is TGTGCCAGCAGTTTTAACTTAGCGGGATCCTACGAGCAGTACTTC.

The chain joins TRBV3-1 (or the pseudogene TRBV3-2) to TRBJ1-4; perhaps TRBD1 as D (6 bases). Trimming shortened V by 3 bases and J by 3 bases, and 11 bases separated the two germline ends. Germline assignment: CDR1 LGHDT and CDR2 YNNKEL (reference sequence). The CDR3 has 15 residues. The CDR3: CASSHAGVANEKLFF. DNA for the CDR3: TGTGCCAGCAGCCATGCAGGGGTGGCTAATGAAAAACTGTTTTTT.

The chain carries TRBV27 and TRBJ2-1; TRBD1 matches at 7 bases. From germline, CDR1 is MNHEY and CDR2 SMNVEV (reference sequence). Losses at the gene ends were 2 bases for V and 2 bases for J; bases not matched to a gene: 3. This CDR3 comprises 15 residues. DNA of the CDR3: TGTGCCAGCAGTTTACCGGGACAGACCTACAATGAGCAGTTCTTC. This sequence encodes CASSLPGQTYNEQFF.

V is TRBV19 and J is TRBJ1-1, with D hard to call. The CDR3 extends over 20 amino acids. The V and J ends lost 3 bases and 5 bases respectively, with 31 bases between them. Germline CDR1 reads LNHDA; CDR2 reads SQIVND (reference sequence). CDR3 region: CASSIHSLGEGSFFRTEAFF. As DNA, the CDR3 is TGTGCCAGTAGTATTCACTCCCTTGGGGAGGGATCGTTTTTTAGGACTGAAGCTTTCTTT.

The chain links TRBV6-6 to TRBJ1-2; D is uncertain. Trimming left V 5 bases short and J 8 bases short, with 21 bases between. This CDR3 contains 15 residues. The germline gives CDR1 MNHNY, CDR2 SVGAGI (reference sequence). Here the CDR3 DNA reads TGTGCCAGCAGTCCCCCAAAGGACCGCCCTTGGGGCTACACCTTC. This encodes CASSPPKDRPWGYTF.